The clone carrying this TCR beta chain has ten or more counts. The antigen is not known. Preparation of the TCRbeta library was carried out with unique molecular identifiers. A single record per CDR3 protein comes from TCRdb applying MiXCR to the PCR reads. The sample holds 180,000 or so distinct CDR3 sequences, 5% to 7.5% seen once. The germline gives CDR1 SGHRS, CDR2 YFSETQ. Trimming cost V 0 bases and J 1 base, with 7 bases left between them. The CDR3 runs to 14 residues. These data belong to a study of T-cell reconstitution after alpha-beta-depleted transplantation in children. General study points: Some patients' high day-60 TCRbeta diversity was attributed to recipient cells surviving conditioning. Where alpha-beta T cells came from about two months after transplant was reportedly several hundred expanded graft clones. The authors attributed T-cell counts and diversity one year after transplant mostly to newly produced T cells.

This rearrangement joins TRBV5-1 to TRBJ2-5; D call uncertain. The sample consisted of PBMCs, taken before TCRalphabeta/CD19-depleted stem cell transplant. This TCR derives from a girl in the first two years of life with combined immunodeficiency, due to receive a stem cell transplant. The CDR3 nucleotides are TGCGCCAGCAGCTTGGCCCTGATCCAAGAGACCCAGTACTTC. Its protein product is CASSLALIQETQYF.